Shown below are 2 T cell receptor beta chains from a single sample sequenced in a study of identifying expanded T cells in peripheral blood. Clones were sequenced by immunoSEQ multiplex PCR, and TCRdb holds only the in-frame ones, with some missing. The sample includes 97,000 or so clones, about nine tenths of them seen just once. Sequencing used blood. These receptor sequences come from a person aged 18 to 75 in good health.

The chain employs TRBV4-2 and TRBJ1-1, with D possibly matching TRBD1 (6 bases). The CDR3 is 15 amino acids. CDR1 is LGHNA, CDR2 YNFKEQ, per germline. V lost 3 bases and J lost 1, with 12 bases in between. DNA for the CDR3: TGTGCCAGCAGCCACGAGGGGGGAAGGAACACTGAAGCTTTCTTT. Encoded protein: CASSHEGGRNTEAFF.

The V and J genes are TRBV19 and TRBJ2-1; TRBD1 matches 8 bases. CDR1 is LNHDA and CDR2 is SQIVND in the germline V gene (reference sequence). The CDR3 is 16 amino acids. Unmatched junction bases numbered 11, after V lost 1 base and J lost 9 bases. The CDR3 sequence: CASSIGTGDRTGEQFF. CDR3 DNA sequence: TGTGCCAGTAGTATAGGGACGGGGGACAGGACCGGTGAGCAGTTCTTC.